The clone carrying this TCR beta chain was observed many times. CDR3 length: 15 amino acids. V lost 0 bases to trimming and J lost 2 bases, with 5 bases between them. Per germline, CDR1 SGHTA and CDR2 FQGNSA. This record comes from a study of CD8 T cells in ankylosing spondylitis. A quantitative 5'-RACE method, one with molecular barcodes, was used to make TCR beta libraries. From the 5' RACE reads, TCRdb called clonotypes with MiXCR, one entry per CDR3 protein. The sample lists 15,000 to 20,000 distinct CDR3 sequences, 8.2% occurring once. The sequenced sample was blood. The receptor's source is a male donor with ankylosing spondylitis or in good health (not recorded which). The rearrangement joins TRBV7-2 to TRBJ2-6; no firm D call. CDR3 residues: CASSLARTGANVLTF. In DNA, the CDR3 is TGTGCCAGCAGCTTAGCGAGGACTGGGGCCAACGTCCTGACTTTC.